The TCR beta chain under discussion was sequenced for a study of T cells in Graves' hyperthyroidism and ophthalmopathy (dated by TCRdb to the late 2010s). In terms of the full investigation: Peripheral blood was sampled at the time of initial diagnosis, prior to any treatment. To identify distinguishing TCR V-J signatures, a discovery cohort of roughly 100 patients was used, comprising 43 with Graves' ophthalmopathy and 55 to 65 with stable Graves' hyperthyroidism. Whether ophthalmopathy could be predicted prospectively was tested in an independent validation cohort made up of some 20 hyperthyroidism patients plus 17 patients who later progressed to ophthalmopathy. The 100 discovery patients were divided at random into training and test sets in a 7:3 ratio. In several Graves' hyperthyroidism patients, the study also compared T-cell repertoires from thyroid tissue with T-cell repertoires from blood. After sampling, hyperthyroidism patients received methimazole starting at 30 mg daily, and ophthalmopathy patients received high-dose intravenous methylprednisolone. The paper reports TCR Vbeta CDR3 sequencing of fewer than 150 peripheral blood samples: approximately 41 ophthalmopathy, fewer than 85 hyperthyroidism and around 17 progressor patients.

Spanning cysteine to phenylalanine, the CDR3 consists of 16 amino acids. Solely the CDR3 DNA is kept, with 48 bases framed from the first base. The germline V end is reduced by 2 bases and the J end by 4 bases; junction bases left unmatched: 6. Study-wide findings and limitations: A 13 V-J signature model separated ophthalmopathy from stable hyperthyroidism, with around 91% sensitivity and roughly 84% specificity in cross-validation and 80%/75% in testing. Blood samples also contained most of the expanded thyroid clonotypes (frequency above 0.001), which suggests that blood repertoires may reflect thyroid immune responses. Sample size was not statistically predetermined, and blinding of investigators to group allocation was not performed. In validation, the model predicted progression to ophthalmopathy a median of around 6.5 months before onset, with over 55% sensitivity and roughly 73% specificity.

In the ophthalmopathy patients, disease was moderately to severely active, with a Clinical Activity Score of 3 or more, a NOSPECS grade of 4 or more, and a duration of less than 3 months. The study excluded patients with uncontrolled infections, other autoimmune diseases, pregnancy or lactation. Diagnoses were based on clinical symptoms, serum thyroxine and TRAb, thyroid ultrasound and orbital computed tomography. Ficoll-Paque density gradient centrifugation was used to isolate PBMCs from 10 ml of fresh peripheral blood. Total RNA was extracted with Trizol reagent, and quality was checked on an Agilent 2100 Bioanalyzer. The TCR beta CDR3 regions were amplified from RNA transcripts. The TCR CDR3 was subjected to a first round of RT-PCR using the HTBI primer set and the Qiagen OneStep RT-PCR kit. The libraries were constructed in a second round of multiplex PCR and then size-selected and purified. Libraries were sequenced paired-end with 100 bp reads on an Illumina HiSeq2000. Processing in the source paper ran as follows. SOAPnuke was used to process the raw data, throwing out any read that contained adapters or uncalled bases, had a mean Phred below 15, or lacked an exact constant-primer or identifier match. High-quality paired reads were merged using COPE v1.2.5, and each unique nucleotide sequence was defined as a clonotype. MiTCR v1.1 was used to align the clonotypes against IMGT TRBV, TRBD and TRBJ reference segments. The analysis was restricted to V-J combinations with a frequency above 0.0001, which together covered 99% to 99.2% of the repertoires. The TCS score was defined as the ratio of F50 (clonal expansion) to E x V (chaos), calculated using BLOSUM62-based TCRdist between CDR3 peptides within each V-J. Welch's t-statistics and random forest reduced some 510 V-J features to about 13, which were used in a naive Bayes classifier (R e1071). TCRdb's own reprocessing of the public reads used fastp at Q25 and MiXCR and kept productive beta chains. Rows are combined by CDR3 protein, so each entry shows the most common genes and DNA. These V and J calls derive from TCRdb rather than the authors' analysis. Within this sample are roughly 500,000 distinct CDR3 sequences, with around 16% of them counted one time only. Around 32% of the sample belongs to the ten largest clones.

This clonotype was seen more than once but under ten times. Its antigen target is currently unknown. Base quality data are lacking; no much larger clone is found one base away. The chain uses TRBV12-3 or TRBV12-4 and TRBJ2-5, with 11 bases matching TRBD1. The sample comprised blood. The sequence came from a woman younger than 45 with Graves' ophthalmopathy. The CDR3 in this case is CASSLRLGTGGETQYF. The DNA sequence reads TGTGCCAGCAGTTTAAGGCTAGGGACAGGGGGAGAGACCCAGTACTTC.